A single sample gave rise to the 13 T cell receptor beta chains below, sequenced in a study of blood T cells in healthy people across ages. A second PCR, run for about 6 to 12 cycles, used a sample-barcoded 5' primer plus a J-beta primer mix. TCRdb fed the 5' RACE reads into MiXCR, producing one record per CDR3 protein. The sample has approximately 290,000 distinct CDR3 sequences, 27% seen once; the top ten hold roughly 30%. Sequenced material: blood. The receptors originated from a woman between 70 and 85 years old in good health.

The genes are TRBV4-1 and TRBJ1-1, with 7 bases lining up with TRBD1. CDR1 is MGHRA, CDR2 YSYEKL, per germline. The V gene end was trimmed by 1 base and the J gene end by 0 bases; junction bases not matched to a gene: 5. The CDR3 spans 16 residues. The CDR3 is CASSQVTGALNTEAFF. CDR3 nucleotides: TGCGCCAGCAGCCAAGTAACAGGGGCCCTGAACACTGAAGCTTTCTTT.

The gene calls are TRBV6-5 and TRBJ1-1, with D perhaps TRBD1 (5 bases). This CDR3 comprises 15 residues. V was shortened by 0 bases and J by 3 bases, with 11 bases between the two germline ends. The germline CDR1 and CDR2 sequences are MNHEY and SVGAGI. CDR3 region: CASSYSGGLDTEAFF. The CDR3 DNA sequence: TGTGCCAGCAGTTACTCTGGGGGATTGGACACTGAAGCTTTCTTT.

J is TRBJ1-2 and V is TRBV6-5; perhaps TRBD1 as D (5 bases). CDR3 length: 12 residues. From germline, CDR1 is MNHEY and CDR2 SVGAGI. With 7 bases removed from V and 9 bases from J, the gap between germline ends came to 15 bases. The CDR3 DNA reads as TGTGCCAGCAATTGGGGGGGTCTTAGCTACACCTTC. It is translated as CASNWGGLSYTF.

This clonotype was recorded at least ten times. This chain's CDR3 is CASSQDGPQVNYGYTF. Here the CDR3 DNA reads TGCGCCAGCAGCCAAGATGGGCCCCAAGTAAACTATGGCTACACCTTC. The chain has TRBV4-1 and TRBJ1-2, with D unclear. Germline V lookup: CDR1 MGHRA, CDR2 YSYEKL. The CDR3 has 16 amino acids. V lost 0 bases and J lost 2, with 13 bases in between.

In this sample, this clonotype turned up a few times. The chain joins TRBV29-1 to TRBJ2-1; 13 nucleotides agree with TRBD2. The CDR3 consists of 15 residues. Germline V gene sequence: CDR1 SQVTM, CDR2 ANQGSEA. V shed 3 bases and J 7 bases; nucleotides not matched to a gene: 6. CDR3 protein: CSVDLGLAGVNEQFF. For the CDR3, the DNA is TGCAGCGTTGACCTCGGACTAGCGGGAGTTAATGAGCAGTTCTTC.

The V gene is TRBV28, the J gene TRBJ1-1; D not certain. CDR3 size: 14 residues. Germline CDR1 and CDR2: MDHEN and SYDVKM. Trimming cost V 5 bases and J 3 bases, with 13 bases left between them. CDR3 in DNA: TGTGCCAGCAGTATCCCATCCGGGGACACTGAAGCTTTCTTT. This codes for CASSIPSGDTEAFF.

This sequence joins TRBV7-2 and TRBJ2-5, with 7 bases that match TRBD1. Germline CDR1 reads SGHTA; CDR2 reads FQGNSA. The V and J ends lost 5 bases and 6 bases, in that order; junction bases with no gene match: 18. CDR3 length: 17 residues. The CDR3 loop is CASSATSRDRNKKTQYF. Here the CDR3 DNA reads TGTGCCAGCAGCGCCACCTCCCGGGACAGAAACAAGAAGACCCAGTACTTC.

This clonotype was observed at least ten times. CDR3 bases: TGTGCCAGCATTCACCAGGGGAACTACAATGAGCAGTTCTTC. Encoded protein: CASIHQGNYNEQFF. The chain couples TRBV28 to TRBJ2-1; possible D gene TRBD1, 6 bases. The germline V gene has CDR1 MDHEN and CDR2 SYDVKM. Trimming left V 7 bases short and J 3 bases short, with 13 bases between. The CDR3 extends over 14 amino acids.

There are a few counts of this clonotype. The rearrangement joins TRBV29-1 to TRBJ2-3, with 7 bases identical to TRBD1. This CDR3 spans 17 amino acids. The J segment lost 2 bases and the V segment lost 5 bases, leaving 16 bases of the junction unmatched. The germline V gene encodes CDR1 SQVTM and CDR2 ANQGSEA. CDR3 coding DNA: TGCAGCGTTCCCAAGACAGGGACAGTTAGTCCCACAGATACGCAGTATTTT. Protein sequence: CSVPKTGTVSPTDTQYF.

This chain links TRBV2 with TRBJ2-1, with D possibly matching TRBD2 (5 bases). This CDR3 has 14 residues. With 7 bases removed from V and 6 bases from J, the gap between germline ends came to 16 bases. Germline-derived CDR1 and CDR2 are SNHLY and FYNNEI. DNA of the CDR3: TGTGCCAGCAAAGGGTCCGCGGGTAGCAATGAGCAGTTCTTC. Residues: CASKGSAGSNEQFF.

The sample holds a few counts of this clonotype. The V gene is TRBV7-9, the J gene TRBJ2-4; D ambiguous. Germline lookup yields CDR1 SEHNR and CDR2 FQNEAQ (reference sequence). V was cut by 2 bases and J by 0 bases, with 14 bases left in between. The CDR3 sequence is 17 residues long. CDR3 residues: CASSLIGAALAKNIQYF. In nucleotides, the CDR3 is TGTGCCAGCAGCTTAATAGGCGCAGCTCTAGCCAAAAACATTCAGTACTTC. Full variable domain (outside the CDR3, taken from reference TRBV7-9 and TRBJ2-4): DTGVSQNPRHKITKRGQNVTFRCDPISEHNRLYWYRQTLGQGPEFLTYFQNEAQLEKSRLLSDRFSAERPKGSFSTLEIQRTEQGDSAMYLCASSLIGAALAKNIQYFGAGTRLSVL.

The chain carries TRBV7-2 and TRBJ1-2; unclear D gene. Trimming removed 5 bases from V and 5 bases from J, with 9 bases in between. This CDR3 comprises 12 residues. Germline lookup yields CDR1 SGHTA and CDR2 FQGNSA. This CDR3 is CASSTLGYGYTF. CDR3 in DNA: TGTGCCAGCAGCACACTTGGTTATGGCTACACCTTC.

The rearrangement joins TRBV29-1 to TRBJ2-5, with D possibly matching TRBD1 (6 bases). Germline CDR1 reads SQVTM; CDR2 reads ANQGSEA. The CDR3 covers 15 residues. V shed 7 bases and J shed 0 bases, with 18 bases lying between them. This chain's CDR3 is CSADGGDWYQETQYF. CDR3 in DNA: TGCAGCGCCGATGGGGGCGACTGGTACCAAGAGACCCAGTACTTC.